The sequence of this T cell receptor beta chain was determined in a study of T-cell memory formation after mild COVID-19. TCRdb reprocessed the 5' RACE reads with MiXCR, giving one entry per CDR3 protein. The data hold 450,000 to 700,000 distinct CDR3 sequences, with about a sixth observed a single time. This clonotype was seen once. Trimming cost V 0 bases and J 3 bases, with 18 bases left between them. Germline V gene sequence: CDR1 MGHRA, CDR2 YSYEKL. The CDR3 contains 18 residues. This receptor was identified in an adult woman who had mild COVID-19 (a few samples of this study predate the infection). Cell type and time point are not known. The chain recombines TRBV4-1 with TRBJ2-1; the D gene is possibly TRBD2 (7 bases). The sample consisted of PBMCs or a T cell subset sorted from them (not recorded which). CDR3 region: CASSQDRPGGPYYNEQFF. The CDR3, as DNA: TGCGCCAGCAGCCAAGACCGTCCCGGGGGGCCATACTACAATGAGCAGTTCTTC.